A selection of T cell receptor beta chains follows, all from one sample in a study of shared clonotypes between healthy human individuals. Method: immunoSEQ multiplex PCR; TCRdb's copy keeps in-frame clones and lacks some. The data contain approximately 1.5 million clones, less than 99% of them singletons. Input material: naive CD4+ T cells sorted from blood. Receptors originate from a man younger than 45 in good health. Both conserved end residues are part of each CDR3. A D gene is named only where the DNA matches it firmly. Clone size is stated in some rows and not others, as once, few, many or a class when expanded.

CASCRRLAGVVETQYF,TGTGCCAGCTGCCGGCGGCTAGCGGGAGTAGTGGAGACCCAGTACTTC,.,TRBV7-8,TRBD2,TRBJ2-5
CASSPRQTEELFF,TGTGCCAGCTCACCACGACAGACGGAGGAGCTGTTTTTT,.,TRBV18,.,TRBJ2-2
CASSPRQGGEKLFF,TGTGCCAGCAGCCCAAGACAGGGGGGGGAAAAACTGTTTTTT,once,TRBV9,TRBD1,TRBJ1-4
CASSRDGAGPSEQYF,TGCGCCAGCAGCCGTGATGGAGCAGGGCCCTCCGAGCAGTACTTC,.,TRBV5-1,.,TRBJ2-7
CASSEGGQSYEQYF,TGTGCCAGCAGTGAGGGGGGACAGTCCTACGAGCAGTACTTC,.,TRBV25-1,.,TRBJ2-7
CASSYGGRLTEAFF,TGTGCCAGCAGTTACGGGGGGCGCCTCACTGAAGCTTTCTTT,.,TRBV6-5,.,TRBJ1-1
CASNRQGQPQHF,TGTGCCAGCAATCGGCAAGGTCAGCCCCAGCATTTT,.,TRBV28,.,TRBJ1-5
CASSEGSEQYF,TGTGCCAGCAGTGAAGGCTCCGAGCAGTACTTC,.,TRBV2,.,TRBJ2-7
CASSLGTSSIQFF,TGTGCCAGCAGCTTAGGGACTAGCAGTATTCAGTTCTTC,.,TRBV7-9,TRBD2,TRBJ2-1
CASSLGPPGPGYEQYF,TGTGCCAGCAGCTTAGGTCCGCCAGGGCCAGGCTACGAGCAGTACTTC,.,TRBV11-2,.,TRBJ2-7
CASTTQGPPSYEQYF,TGTGCCAGCACAACTCAGGGGCCTCCCTCCTACGAGCAGTACTTC,once,TRBV11-2,.,TRBJ2-7
CASSLEGGAGTDTQYF,TGCGCCAGCAGCTTAGAAGGGGGAGCGGGCACAGATACGCAGTATTTT,.,TRBV5-1,.,TRBJ2-3
CASSVGPTGAEQYF,TGTGCCAGCAGCGTAGGACCGACAGGGGCTGAGCAGTACTTC,.,TRBV9,TRBD1,TRBJ2-7
CASSISTNGLTSYEQYF,TGTGCCAGCAGCATATCTACAAACGGCCTTACCTCCTACGAGCAGTACTTC,.,TRBV21-1,.,TRBJ2-7
CASRPGGRNQPQHF,TGTGCCAGTAGGCCAGGGGGTCGCAATCAGCCCCAGCATTTT,.,TRBV19,TRBD1,TRBJ1-5
CASSSGQGTTEAFF,TGTGCCAGCAGCTCGGGACAGGGGACCACTGAAGCTTTCTTT,.,TRBV5-4,TRBD1,TRBJ1-1
CASSGPSGLATYEQYF,TGTGCCAGCAGCGGCCCGTCCGGACTAGCAACCTACGAGCAGTACTTC,.,TRBV5-4,TRBD2,TRBJ2-7
CATSTIDLAKNIQYF,TGTGCCACCAGCACTATTGATTTAGCCAAAAACATTCAGTACTTC,.,TRBV15,.,TRBJ2-4
CASSPSGTVSYEQYF,TGCGCCAGCAGCCCTTCCGGGACGGTATCCTACGAGCAGTACTTC,.,TRBV5-1,.,TRBJ2-7
CSVVGITGTSGSPPSADTQYF,TGCAGCGTCGTGGGGATAACCGGGACTAGCGGGAGCCCACCCTCCGCAGATACGCAGTATTTT,.,TRBV29-1,TRBD2,TRBJ2-3
CSAPGATEQYF,TGCAGTGCCCCCGGGGCTACCGAGCAGTACTTC,.,TRBV20-1,.,TRBJ2-7
CASSGGTTEQYF,TGCGCCAGCAGCGGCGGGACGACCGAGCAGTACTTC,.,TRBV5-1,.,TRBJ2-7
CATSVQREGLGETQYF,TGTGCCACCAGCGTCCAGCGGGAGGGCCTTGGGGAGACCCAGTACTTC,once,TRBV15,TRBD2,TRBJ2-5
CASSLAGGRPWEQYF,TGTGCCAGCAGCTTAGCCGGCGGGAGGCCGTGGGAGCAGTACTTC,.,TRBV7-9,TRBD2,TRBJ2-7
CASSPWTGRGSTEAFF,TGCGCCAGCAGCCCCTGGACAGGGAGGGGGTCCACTGAAGCTTTCTTT,.,TRBV5-1,TRBD1,TRBJ1-1
CASSYSRDRTYEQYF,TGTGCCAGCAGTTACTCCCGGGACAGGACTTACGAGCAGTACTTC,.,TRBV6-5,TRBD1,TRBJ2-7
CASSLSGTSGRAIWEQYF,TGTGCCAGCAGTTTGTCCGGGACTAGCGGGAGGGCCATTTGGGAGCAGTACTTC,.,TRBV27,TRBD2,TRBJ2-7
CASSTRDEFREQYF,TGTGCCAGCTCAACCCGGGACGAATTCCGTGAGCAGTACTTC,.,TRBV18,.,TRBJ2-7
CASSGRLSGSTKHTQYF,TGTGCCAGCAGTGGCCGACTTTCGGGGTCAACTAAGCATACGCAGTATTTT,.,TRBV25-1,.,TRBJ2-3
CSVEAVHMNTEAFF,TGCAGCGTTGAAGCCGTACATATGAACACTGAAGCTTTCTTT,.,TRBV29-1,.,TRBJ1-1
CASSPSLSQSYEQYF,TGTGCCAGCTCACCATCTCTCTCTCAATCCTACGAGCAGTACTTC,.,TRBV18,.,TRBJ2-7
CASSLVVGGPNEQFF,TGTGCCAGCAGCTTAGTGGTGGGAGGGCCAAATGAGCAGTTCTTC,.,TRBV11-2,TRBD2,TRBJ2-1
CASSPVGLGNTIYF,TGTGCCAGCTCACCCGTTGGGCTTGGAAACACCATATATTTT,.,TRBV18,.,TRBJ1-3
CASSLAIGATYTDTQYF,TGCGCCAGCAGCTTGGCGATCGGCGCTACCTACACAGATACGCAGTATTTT,.,TRBV5-1,.,TRBJ2-3
CASSVRLAGGYNEQFF,TGTGCCAGCAGTGTCCGACTAGCGGGAGGCTACAATGAGCAGTTCTTC,.,TRBV27,TRBD2,TRBJ2-1
CASALGQGINNEQFF,TGTGCCAGCGCCTTGGGACAGGGAATTAACAATGAGCAGTTCTTC,.,TRBV7-9,TRBD1,TRBJ2-1
CASSLFAGQSSYEQYF,TGTGCCAGCAGCTTATTTGCAGGTCAAAGCTCCTACGAGCAGTACTTC,.,TRBV7-6,.,TRBJ2-7
CASSVDSPNTEAFF,TGTGCCAGCAGTGTTGATAGTCCGAACACTGAAGCTTTCTTT,.,TRBV2,.,TRBJ1-1
CASSLGPGRNEQFF,TGCGCCAGCAGCTTGGGCCCAGGGAGGAATGAGCAGTTCTTC,.,TRBV5-1,.,TRBJ2-1
CAISRPGTEAFF,TGTGCCATCAGCAGGCCGGGGACTGAAGCTTTCTTT,.,TRBV10-3,.,TRBJ1-1
CASSSGQGIITGELFF,TGTGCCAGCAGCTCCGGACAGGGGATAATTACCGGGGAGCTGTTTTTT,.,TRBV11-1,TRBD1,TRBJ2-2
CASSLAKTNTEAFF,TGCGCCAGCAGCTTGGCCAAAACGAACACTGAAGCTTTCTTT,.,TRBV5-1,.,TRBJ1-1
CASSEQGWEETQYF,TGTGCCAGTAGTGAACAGGGGTGGGAAGAGACCCAGTACTTC,.,TRBV19,TRBD1,TRBJ2-5
CASSRTGTSGPGPSNEQFF,TGTGCCAGCTCACGAACCGGGACTAGCGGCCCAGGGCCCTCCAATGAGCAGTTCTTC,.,TRBV18,TRBD2,TRBJ2-1
CASSPRRLYTEAFF,TGTGCCAGCAGCCCCCGGCGCCTCTACACTGAAGCTTTCTTT,once,TRBV5-6,.,TRBJ1-1
CASSPTATSGRAGEQFF,TGTGCCAGCAGCCCAACTGCGACTAGCGGGAGGGCCGGGGAGCAGTTCTTC,.,TRBV5-4,TRBD2,TRBJ2-1
CASSLVEGWNQPQHF,TGTGCCAGCAGCCTCGTAGAGGGTTGGAATCAGCCCCAGCATTTT,.,TRBV28,.,TRBJ1-5
CASSPNRVSEEETQYF,TGTGCCAGCTCACCGAACAGGGTTTCTGAGGAAGAGACCCAGTACTTC,.,TRBV18,.,TRBJ2-5
CASSWILGAYEQYF,TGCGCCAGCAGCTGGATCTTGGGGGCCTACGAGCAGTACTTC,.,TRBV5-1,.,TRBJ2-7
CASSPNYRGIGETQYF,TGTGCCAGCAGCCCCAACTACCGAGGTATTGGAGAGACCCAGTACTTC,.,TRBV11-2,.,TRBJ2-5
CASSLARRNTGELFF,TGTGCCAGCAGCTTAGCGAGGAGGAACACCGGGGAGCTGTTTTTT,once,TRBV7-8,.,TRBJ2-2
CASSSTGSAGELFF,TGTGCCAGCAGCTCGACAGGGTCGGCCGGGGAGCTGTTTTTT,.,TRBV9,TRBD1,TRBJ2-2